The clone carrying this TCR beta chain was counted only a few times. TCRdb redid the calling of the 5' RACE reads with MiXCR, one entry per CDR3 protein. This sample has around 340,000 distinct CDR3 sequences, with 10% to 15% found just once. These data originate in a study of T-cell memory formation after mild COVID-19. Germline CDR1 and CDR2: SNHLY and FYNNEI. CDR3 size: 13 residues. J lost 5 bases, V lost 4 bases, and 2 bases had no gene match. This TCR was sampled from a man between 18 and 35 years old who had mild COVID-19 (a few samples of this study predate the infection). Cell type and time point are not known. The sample consisted of PBMCs or a T cell subset sorted from them (not recorded which). This chain joins TRBV2 and TRBJ2-7, with TRBD2 matching 10 bases. CDR3 DNA: TGTGCCAGCAGTGGGACTAGCGGAAACGAGCAGTACTTC. Translated, it gives CASSGTSGNEQYF. The variable domain in full, with the rest retrieved from reference TRBV2 and TRBJ2-7, is EPEVTQTPSHQVTQMGQEVILRCVPISNHLYFYWYRQILGQKVEFLVSFYNNEISEKSEIFDDQFSVERPDGSNFTLKIRSTKLEDSAMYFCASSGTSGNEQYFGPGTRLTVT.